This T cell receptor beta chain was documented in a study of blood T cells in healthy people across ages. Study observations and caveats: In older individuals, TCR beta diversity per million T cells was lower, falling roughly linearly with age. A greater number of naive CD4+ cells and higher diversity distinguished long-lived donors from aged donors.

Of note for this clonotype: The antigen is unknown.

Donors each provided ten milliliters of peripheral blood. A second roughly 6 to 11 cycle PCR used barcoded and J-beta primers. Every single cDNA molecule received a tag from a template-switch adaptor with 12 random nucleotides. In TCRdb, the 5' RACE reads were re-called with MiXCR into one record per CDR3 protein. The sample contains 1,500,000 or so distinct CDR3 sequences, approximately 42% of which appear only once. CDR1 is SGDLS, CDR2 YYNGEE, per germline. Trimming stripped 2 bases from V and 0 bases from J, with 15 bases between. This CDR3 region has 16 residues. The clonotype was recovered from a woman younger than 35 in good health. This sequence joins TRBV9 and TRBJ2-7; possibly TRBD1 for D (6 bases). Sequences were obtained from blood. This CDR3 reads CASSVATTGSSYEQYF. The CDR3, as DNA: TGTGCCAGCAGCGTGGCCACTACAGGGAGCTCCTACGAGCAGTACTTC.